These T cell receptor beta chains were read from a single sample in a study of blood T cell repertoires in COVID-19. Data came from immunoSEQ multiplex PCR; TCRdb stores just in-frame clones and leaves some out. Of about 210,000 clones listed, around 82% are singletons. Sequencing was carried out using peripheral blood. These receptors came from a woman aged 40 to 50 with acute or convalescent COVID-19. Each CDR3 is given with its conserved first and last residue. A D gene is named only where the DNA matches it firmly. Clone size is not always given. Where it is, it says once, few, many or a class for expanded clones.

j_call v_call clone_size d_call cdr3_aa cdr3_nt
TRBJ1-3 TRBV7-6 NA NA CASSPRDSGNTIYF TGTGCCAGCAGCCCCAGGGACTCTGGAAACACCATATATTTT
TRBJ2-7 TRBV4-2 NA NA CASSQEGQASYEQYF TGTGCCAGCAGCCAAGAGGGGCAGGCCTCCTACGAGCAGTACTTC
TRBJ2-5 TRBV4-3 NA TRBD2 CASSQALAGGGETQYF TGCGCCAGCAGCCAAGCCCTAGCGGGGGGAGGAGAGACCCAGTACTTC
TRBJ2-5 TRBV19 NA NA CASSMKRGEPQYF TGTGCCAGTAGTATGAAGCGCGGGGAGCCGCAGTACTTC
TRBJ2-2 TRBV3-1/TRBV3-2 NA NA CASRIYAGELFF TGTGCCAGCAGAATTTATGCGGGGGAGCTGTTTTTT
TRBJ2-5 TRBV3-1/TRBV3-2 NA TRBD2 CASSQDYATSWKETQYF TGTGCCAGCAGCCAAGATTACGCGACTAGCTGGAAAGAGACCCAGTACTTC
TRBJ1-4 TRBV7-2 NA TRBD1 CASRPDRWNEKLFF TGTGCCAGCAGACCGGACAGGTGGAATGAAAAACTGTTTTTT
TRBJ1-6 TRBV4-2 NA NA CASSQVQSNNSPLHF TGTGCCAGCAGCCAAGTACAGTCAAATAATTCACCCCTCCACTTT
TRBJ1-2 TRBV10-3 NA NA CAISFGGDGYTF TGTGCCATCAGTTTCGGGGGTGACGGCTACACCTTC
TRBJ1-4 TRBV5-6 few NA CASSSNDATREKLFF TGTGCCAGCAGCTCAAACGACGCCACTAGGGAAAAACTGTTTTTT
TRBJ2-5 TRBV4-1 few TRBD2 CASSQEASGSEETQYF TGCGCCAGCAGCCAAGAGGCTAGCGGGAGTGAAGAGACCCAGTACTTC
TRBJ2-7 TRBV10-1 once TRBD1 CASSEEGTETYEQYF TGCGCCAGCAGTGAAGAGGGGACAGAGACCTACGAGCAGTACTTC
TRBJ1-1 TRBV9 NA NA CASSPSLAFDRRTPEAFF TGTGCCAGCAGCCCGTCATTGGCCTTTGACAGGCGAACCCCTGAAGCTTTCTTT
TRBJ2-1 TRBV24-1 NA TRBD1 CATSDRTGGRNEQFF TGTGCCACCAGTGATCGGACAGGGGGCCGAAATGAGCAGTTCTTC
TRBJ2-7 TRBV11-2 once NA CASSSLGEVEQYF TGTGCCAGCAGCTCGCTAGGAGAGGTGGAGCAGTACTTC
TRBJ2-1 TRBV7-9 NA NA CASSFRVEGEQFF TGTGCCAGCAGCTTCAGGGTAGAAGGTGAGCAGTTCTTC
TRBJ1-1 TRBV11-2 NA TRBD1 CASSPLKGATEAFF TGTGCCAGCAGCCCCCTTAAGGGGGCGACTGAAGCTTTCTTT
TRBJ2-7 TRBV6-5 few TRBD1 CASIPWAGGGYEQYF TGTGCCAGCATCCCTTGGGCAGGGGGCGGTTACGAGCAGTACTTC
TRBJ2-3 TRBV2 NA TRBD2 CASSDLIAGEDTQYF TGTGCCAGCAGTGACCTGATAGCGGGAGAGGATACGCAGTATTTT
TRBJ2-7 TRBV6-5 once NA CASRNRGSEQYF TGTGCCAGCAGGAATCGGGGGAGTGAGCAGTACTTC
TRBJ2-4 TRBV19 NA TRBD1 CASSIVTGAQYF TGTGCCAGTAGTATAGTTACAGGGGCGCAGTACTTC
TRBJ1-4 TRBV5-1 NA TRBD1 CASSANGQVNEKLFF TGCGCCAGCAGTGCCAATGGACAGGTTAATGAAAAACTGTTTTTT
TRBJ2-7 TRBV6-2/TRBV6-3 NA TRBD2 CASSYTSDPGGNRYEQYF TGTGCCAGCAGTTACACGAGTGATCCGGGAGGCAACCGTTACGAGCAGTACTTC
TRBJ1-5 TRBV9 few NA CASSVGHSGNQPQHF TGTGCCAGCAGCGTAGGTCACAGTGGCAATCAGCCCCAGCATTTT
TRBJ1-2 TRBV18 NA TRBD1 CASSPDRDYGYTF TGTGCCAGCTCACCGGACAGGGACTATGGCTACACCTTC
TRBJ2-7 TRBV27 NA NA CASSLGGVYEQYF TGTGCCAGCAGTTTAGGCGGAGTCTACGAGCAGTACTTC
TRBJ2-1 TRBV25-1 NA TRBD2 CASSERGVAGVEQFF TGTGCCAGCAGTGAAAGGGGGGTAGCGGGAGTTGAGCAGTTCTTC
TRBJ2-7 TRBV30 NA NA CAWSREKYEQYF TGTGCCTGGAGCAGGGAAAAATACGAGCAGTACTTC
TRBJ2-1 TRBV19 NA TRBD2 CASSIGGGYLNEQFF TGTGCCAGTAGTATCGGCGGGGGGTACTTAAATGAGCAGTTCTTC
TRBJ1-1 TRBV4-1 NA NA CASSQEEARDTEAFF TGCGCCAGCAGCCAAGAGGAGGCGCGGGACACTGAAGCTTTCTTT
TRBJ1-2 TRBV5-6 once TRBD1 CASSTGGGYGYTF TGTGCCAGCTCCACAGGGGGTGGTTATGGCTACACCTTC
TRBJ1-1 TRBV7-9 NA NA CASVYEGGDTEAFF TGTGCCAGCGTCTACGAGGGTGGTGACACTGAAGCTTTCTTT
TRBJ2-2 TRBV5-8 NA NA CASSLAVGTGELFF TGTGCCAGCAGCTTGGCCGTCGGCACCGGGGAGCTGTTTTTT
TRBJ2-7 TRBV29-1 NA NA CSVVLGAYEQYF TGCAGCGTTGTTCTCGGGGCCTACGAGCAGTACTTC
TRBJ1-1 TRBV5-4 NA TRBD1 CASSGNRGRNTEAFF TGTGCCAGCAGCGGTAACAGGGGTCGAAACACTGAAGCTTTCTTT
TRBJ2-1 TRBV10-3 NA TRBD2 CAITAGGGDEQFF TGTGCCATCACAGCGGGAGGAGGAGATGAGCAGTTCTTC
TRBJ2-5 TRBV9 NA NA CASSVGHTPQETQYF TGTGCCAGCAGCGTAGGACACACCCCACAAGAGACCCAGTACTTC
TRBJ1-1 TRBV10-1 NA NA CASSETRVLNTEAFF TGCGCCAGCAGTGAGACCAGGGTTTTGAACACTGAAGCTTTCTTT
TRBJ1-6 TRBV11-2 NA TRBD1 CASSRIQGANSPLHF TGTGCCAGCAGCCGTATACAGGGGGCGAATTCACCCCTCCACTTT
TRBJ2-7 TRBV7-6 few TRBD2 CASSLSAGDPYEQYF TGTGCCAGCAGCTTATCGGCGGGAGACCCTTACGAGCAGTACTTC
TRBJ2-1 TRBV5-1 NA TRBD1 CASSPGTGYNEQFF TGCGCCAGCAGCCCTGGGACAGGGTACAATGAGCAGTTCTTC
TRBJ1-6 TRBV10-3 once TRBD1 CAISDGTGSYNSPLHF TGTGCCATCAGTGACGGGACAGGGTCCTATAATTCACCCCTCCACTTT